This TCR beta chain was sequenced during a study of CD8+ T cells in alopecia areata. Overall study: Treated patients were given 5 to 10 mg oral tofacitinib twice daily. Findings of the study overall: Scalp repertoires also include resident alphabeta T cells from normal skin. Unlike in mice, where it was clearer, TCR sharing across patients was less clear, possibly HLA-related. Normal scalp showed lower clonality than lesional scalp, especially alopecia totalis/universalis.

cDNA prepared by RNA extraction and subsequent reverse transcription served as the template for sequencing. Some clones are missing from TCRdb's copy, which holds only in-frame ones; the method was immunoSEQ multiplex PCR. The sample has roughly 12,000 clones, roughly 55% seen once. This clone was seen more than once but under ten times. Antigen: not known. Sampling of alopecia areata patients yielded lesional scalp punch biopsies as well as peripheral blood. V dropped 4 bases and J dropped 4 bases, with 23 bases sitting between them. The V gene's germline CDR1 is LGHNA and CDR2 YNFKEQ. The CDR3 sequence is 17 residues long.

This clonotype originated in a human donor with alopecia areata. Sequencing was done on a sample of skin. The V gene is TRBV4-2, the J gene TRBJ2-7, with unresolved D. In DNA form, the CDR3 reads TGTGCCAGCAGCCCTGACGGCTACTTTGAATCTCGGTACGAGCAGTACTTC. Translated: CASSPDGYFESRYEQYF.